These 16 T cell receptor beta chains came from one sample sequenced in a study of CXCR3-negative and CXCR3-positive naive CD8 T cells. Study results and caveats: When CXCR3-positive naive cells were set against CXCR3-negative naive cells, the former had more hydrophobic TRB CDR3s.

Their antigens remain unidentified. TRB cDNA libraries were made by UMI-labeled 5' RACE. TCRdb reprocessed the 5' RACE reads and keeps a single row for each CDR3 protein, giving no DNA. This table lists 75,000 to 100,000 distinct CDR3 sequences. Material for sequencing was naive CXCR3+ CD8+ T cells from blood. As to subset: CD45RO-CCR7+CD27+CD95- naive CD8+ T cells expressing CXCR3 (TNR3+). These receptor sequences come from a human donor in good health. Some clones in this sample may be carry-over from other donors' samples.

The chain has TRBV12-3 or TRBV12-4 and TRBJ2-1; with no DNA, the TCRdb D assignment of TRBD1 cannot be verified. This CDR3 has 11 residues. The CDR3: CASSGGGEQFF.

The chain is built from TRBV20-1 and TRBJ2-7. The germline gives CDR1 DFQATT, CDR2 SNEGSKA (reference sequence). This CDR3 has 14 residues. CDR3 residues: CSARDLVSTYKQYF.

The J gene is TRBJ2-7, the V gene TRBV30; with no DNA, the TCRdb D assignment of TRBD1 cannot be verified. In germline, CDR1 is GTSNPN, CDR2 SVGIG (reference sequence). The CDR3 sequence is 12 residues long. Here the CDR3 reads CAWRQGVNEQYF.

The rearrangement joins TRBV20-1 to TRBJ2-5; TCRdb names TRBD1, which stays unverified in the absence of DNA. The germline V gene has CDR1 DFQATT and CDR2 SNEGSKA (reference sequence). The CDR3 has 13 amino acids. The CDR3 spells CSARDFDPWTQYF.

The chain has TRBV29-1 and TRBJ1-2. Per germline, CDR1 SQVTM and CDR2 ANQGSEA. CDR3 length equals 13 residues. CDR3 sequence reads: CSVEFREASGYTF.

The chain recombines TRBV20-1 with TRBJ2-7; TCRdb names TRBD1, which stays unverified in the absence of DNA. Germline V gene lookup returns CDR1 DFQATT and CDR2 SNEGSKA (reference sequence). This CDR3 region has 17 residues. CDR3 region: CSATGTDEFRGAYEQYF.

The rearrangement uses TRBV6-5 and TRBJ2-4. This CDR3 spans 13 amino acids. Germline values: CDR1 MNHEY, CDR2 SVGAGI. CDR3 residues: CASSYDNKNIQYF.

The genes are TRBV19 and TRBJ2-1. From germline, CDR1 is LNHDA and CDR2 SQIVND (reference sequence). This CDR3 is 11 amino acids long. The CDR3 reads CASSMSYEQFF.

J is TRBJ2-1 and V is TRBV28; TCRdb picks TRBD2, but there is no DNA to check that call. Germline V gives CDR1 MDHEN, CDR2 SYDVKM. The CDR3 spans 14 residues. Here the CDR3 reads CASSWGRGPNEQFF.

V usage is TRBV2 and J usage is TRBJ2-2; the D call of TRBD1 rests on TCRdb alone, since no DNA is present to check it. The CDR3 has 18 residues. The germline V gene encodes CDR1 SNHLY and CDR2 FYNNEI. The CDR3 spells CASSEISGPLSRTGELFF.

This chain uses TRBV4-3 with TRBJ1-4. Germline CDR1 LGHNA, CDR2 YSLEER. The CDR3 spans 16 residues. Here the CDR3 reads CASSQDLGTTSERLFF.

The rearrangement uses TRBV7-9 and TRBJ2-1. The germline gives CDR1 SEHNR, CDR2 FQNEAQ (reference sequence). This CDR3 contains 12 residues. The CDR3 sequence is CASRIDDNEQFF. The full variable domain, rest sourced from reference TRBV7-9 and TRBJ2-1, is DTGVSQNPRHKITKRGQNVTFRCDPISEHNRLYWYRQTLGQGPEFLTYFQNEAQLEKSRLLSDRFSAERPKGSFSTLEIQRTEQGDSAMYLCASRIDDNEQFFGPGTRLTVL.

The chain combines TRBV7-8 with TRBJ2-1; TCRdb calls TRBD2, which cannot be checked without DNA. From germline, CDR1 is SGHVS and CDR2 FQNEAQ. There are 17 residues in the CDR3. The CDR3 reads CASSLLASGDPYNEQFF.

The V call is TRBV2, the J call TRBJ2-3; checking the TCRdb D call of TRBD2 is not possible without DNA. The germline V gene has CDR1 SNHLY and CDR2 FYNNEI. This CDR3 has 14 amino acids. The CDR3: CASGLAGSTDTQYF.

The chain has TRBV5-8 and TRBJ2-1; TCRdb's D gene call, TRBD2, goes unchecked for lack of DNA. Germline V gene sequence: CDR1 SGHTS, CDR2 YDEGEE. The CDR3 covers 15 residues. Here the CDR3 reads CASSMLAGYSNEQFF.

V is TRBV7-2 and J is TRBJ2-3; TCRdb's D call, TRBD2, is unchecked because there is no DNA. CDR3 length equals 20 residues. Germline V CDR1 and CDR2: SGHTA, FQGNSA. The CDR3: CASSRPLAGGSVFGTDTQYF.